The 5 T cell receptor beta chains below were found in one sample sequenced in a study of blood T cells in healthy people across ages. A sample-barcoded 5' primer and a J-beta primer mix were used in a second PCR of about 6 to 12 cycles. From the 5' RACE reads, TCRdb called clonotypes with MiXCR, one entry per CDR3 protein. Of approximately 360,000 distinct CDR3 sequences listed, roughly half were seen once; the top ten hold over 40%. Sequenced material: blood. These receptor sequences come from a man aged 55 to 70 in good health.

The chain uses TRBV28 and TRBJ2-5; D is uncertain. Germline loops: CDR1 MDHEN, CDR2 SYDVKM. There are 14 residues in the CDR3. The V end was cut by 5 bases, the J end by 3 bases, with 13 bases between. CDR3 DNA sequence: TGTGCCAGCAGTCCCGTAGACCTCAAAGAGACCCAGTACTTC. It encodes CASSPVDLKETQYF.

This clonotype was detected only a few times. The chain employs TRBV20-1 and TRBJ2-5; D is perhaps TRBD2 (5 bases). This CDR3 has 11 amino acids. Germline CDR1 and CDR2: DFQATT and SNEGSKA (reference sequence). The CDR3 loop reads CAAARGETQYF. The CDR3 DNA is TGCGCCGCGGCCCGGGGAGAGACCCAGTACTTC.

The chain couples TRBV5-1 to TRBJ2-1; unclear D gene. This CDR3 spans 11 amino acids. Germline V gives CDR1 SGHRS, CDR2 YFSETQ. The V end was cut by 3 bases, the J end by 7 bases, with 5 bases between. The CDR3 DNA reads TGCGCCAGCAGCTACCAAAATGAGCAGTTCTTC. Residues: CASSYQNEQFF. The whole variable domain, filled in from reference TRBV5-1 and TRBJ2-1, reads KAGVTQTPRYLIKTRGQQVTLSCSPISGHRSVSWYQQTPGQGLQFLFEYFSETQRNKGNFPGRFSGRQFSNSRSEMNVSTLELGDSALYLCASSYQNEQFFGPGTRLTVL.

The chain is built from TRBV2 and TRBJ2-4; D remains unclear. The DNA end is a closer match to TRBJ2-7, so the J assignment may be wrong. Germline assignment: CDR1 SNHLY and CDR2 FYNNEI. The CDR3 covers 15 residues. CDR3 sequence (DNA): TGTGCCAGCAGTGTTGATCGGCAGAGCTACTACGAGCAGTACTTC. It is translated as CASSVDRQSYYEQYF.

This CDR3 is CASSLGSDYNEQFF. The DNA for the CDR3 is TGCGCCAGCAGCTTGGGGTCGGACTACAATGAGCAGTTCTTC. V usage is TRBV5-1 and J usage is TRBJ2-1; D is unresolved. The CDR3 loop spans 14 amino acids. CDR1 and CDR2 from the germline V gene are SGHRS and YFSETQ. The V gene lost 0 bases and the J gene lost 3 bases, with 7 bases spanning the gap.